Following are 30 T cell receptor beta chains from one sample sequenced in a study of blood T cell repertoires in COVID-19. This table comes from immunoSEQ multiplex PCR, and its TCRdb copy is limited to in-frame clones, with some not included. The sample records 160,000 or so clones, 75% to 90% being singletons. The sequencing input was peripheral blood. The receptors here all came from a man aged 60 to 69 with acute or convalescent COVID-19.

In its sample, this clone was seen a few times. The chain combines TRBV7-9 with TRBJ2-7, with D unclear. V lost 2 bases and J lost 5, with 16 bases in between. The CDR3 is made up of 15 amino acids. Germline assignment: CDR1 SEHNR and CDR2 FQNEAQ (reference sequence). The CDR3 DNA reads TGTGCCAGCAGCTTACCTAGACTCCGAACTAACGAGCAGTACTTC. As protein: CASSLPRLRTNEQYF.

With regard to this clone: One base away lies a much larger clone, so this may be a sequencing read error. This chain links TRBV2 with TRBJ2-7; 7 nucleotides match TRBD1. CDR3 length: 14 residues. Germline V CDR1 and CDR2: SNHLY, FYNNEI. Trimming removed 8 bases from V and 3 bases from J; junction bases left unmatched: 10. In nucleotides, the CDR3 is TGTGCCAGCGACCCGGGACAGAGGTTCTACGAGCAGTACTTC. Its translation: CASDPGQRFYEQYF. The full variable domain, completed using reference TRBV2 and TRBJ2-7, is EPEVTQTPSHQVTQMGQEVILRCVPISNHLYFYWYRQILGQKVEFLVSFYNNEISEKSEIFDDQFSVERPDGSNFTLKIRSTKLEDSAMYFCASDPGQRFYEQYFGPGTRLTVT.

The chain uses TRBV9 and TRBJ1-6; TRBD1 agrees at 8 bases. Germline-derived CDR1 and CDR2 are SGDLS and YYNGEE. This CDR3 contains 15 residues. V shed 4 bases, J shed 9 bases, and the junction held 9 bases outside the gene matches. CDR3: CASSISQGAVSPLHF. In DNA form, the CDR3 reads TGTGCCAGCAGCATCTCGCAGGGGGCAGTTTCACCCCTCCACTTT.

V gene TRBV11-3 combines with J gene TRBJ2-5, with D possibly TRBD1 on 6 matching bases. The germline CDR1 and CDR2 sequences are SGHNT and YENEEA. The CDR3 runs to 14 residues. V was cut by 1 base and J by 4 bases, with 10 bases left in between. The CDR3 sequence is CASSLGGQVETQYF. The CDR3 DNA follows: TGTGCCAGCAGCTTAGGGGGGCAGGTAGAGACCCAGTACTTC.

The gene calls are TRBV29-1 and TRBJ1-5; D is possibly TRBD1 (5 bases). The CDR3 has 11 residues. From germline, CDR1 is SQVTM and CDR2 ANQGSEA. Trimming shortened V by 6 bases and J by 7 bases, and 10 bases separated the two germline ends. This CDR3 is CSVAGPQPQHF. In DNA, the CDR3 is TGCAGCGTCGCAGGGCCCCAGCCCCAGCATTTT. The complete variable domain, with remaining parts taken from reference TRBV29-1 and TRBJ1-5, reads SAVISQKPSRDICQRGTSLTIQCQVDSQVTMMFWYRQQPGQSLTLIATANQGSEATYESGFVIDKFPISRPNLTFSTLTVSNMSPEDSSIYLCSVAGPQPQHFGDGTRLSIL.

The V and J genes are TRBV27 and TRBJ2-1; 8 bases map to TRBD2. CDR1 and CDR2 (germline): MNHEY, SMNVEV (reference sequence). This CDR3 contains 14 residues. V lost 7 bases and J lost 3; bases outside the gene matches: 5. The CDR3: CASISSGGYNEQFF. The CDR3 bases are TGTGCCAGCATATCGAGCGGGGGCTACAATGAGCAGTTCTTC.

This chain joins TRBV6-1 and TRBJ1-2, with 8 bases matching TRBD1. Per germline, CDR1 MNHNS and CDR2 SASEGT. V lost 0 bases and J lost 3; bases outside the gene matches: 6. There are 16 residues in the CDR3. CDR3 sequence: CASSEAGNRGDYGYTF. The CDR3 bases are TGTGCCAGCAGTGAAGCAGGCAACAGGGGGGACTATGGCTACACCTTC.

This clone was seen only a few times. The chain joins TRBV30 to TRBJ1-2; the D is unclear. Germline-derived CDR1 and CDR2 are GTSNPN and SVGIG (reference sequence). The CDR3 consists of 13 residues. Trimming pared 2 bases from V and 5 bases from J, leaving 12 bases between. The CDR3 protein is CAWSITQKYGYTF. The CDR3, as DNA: TGTGCCTGGAGTATAACCCAGAAGTATGGCTACACCTTC. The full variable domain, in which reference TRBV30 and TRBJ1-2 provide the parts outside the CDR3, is SQTIHQWPATLVQPVGSPLSLECTVEGTSNPNLYWYRQAAGRGLQLLFYSVGIGQISSEVPQNLSASRPQDRQFILSSKKLLLSDSGFYLCAWSITQKYGYTFGSGTRLTVV.

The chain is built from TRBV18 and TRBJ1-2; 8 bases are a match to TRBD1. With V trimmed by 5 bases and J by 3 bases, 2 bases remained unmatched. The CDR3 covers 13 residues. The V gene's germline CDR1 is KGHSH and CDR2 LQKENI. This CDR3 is CASSLGQDYGYTF. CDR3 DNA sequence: TGTGCCAGCTCATTGGGACAGGACTATGGCTACACCTTC.

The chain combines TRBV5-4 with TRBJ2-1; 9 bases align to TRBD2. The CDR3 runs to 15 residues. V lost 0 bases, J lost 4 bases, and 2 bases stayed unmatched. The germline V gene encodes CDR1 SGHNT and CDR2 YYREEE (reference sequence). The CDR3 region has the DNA TGTGCCAGCAGCTTGGATAGCGGGAGTTACAATGAGCAGTTCTTC. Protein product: CASSLDSGSYNEQFF.

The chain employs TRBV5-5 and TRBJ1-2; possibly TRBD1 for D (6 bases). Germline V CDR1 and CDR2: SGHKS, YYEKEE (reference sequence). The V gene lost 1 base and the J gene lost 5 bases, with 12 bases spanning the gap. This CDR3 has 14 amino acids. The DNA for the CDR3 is TGTGCCAGCAGCTTGAATAGGGGGGGATATGGCTACACCTTC. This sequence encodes CASSLNRGGYGYTF.

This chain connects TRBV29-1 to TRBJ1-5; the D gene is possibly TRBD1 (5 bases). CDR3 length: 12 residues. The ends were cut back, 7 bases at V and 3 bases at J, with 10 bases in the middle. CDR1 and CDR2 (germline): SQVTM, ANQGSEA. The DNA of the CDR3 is TGCAGCGCCCGACAGAACAATCAGCCCCAGCATTTT. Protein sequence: CSARQNNQPQHF.

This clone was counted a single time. The CDR3 loop reads CAISPPGQDYTGELFF. Written as DNA, the CDR3 is TGTGCCATCAGCCCACCGGGACAGGATTACACCGGGGAGCTGTTTTTT. The chain links TRBV10-3 to TRBJ2-2; 8 bases map to TRBD1. V shed 6 bases and J 3 bases; nucleotides not matched to a gene: 9. This CDR3 comprises 16 residues. Germline V gene lookup returns CDR1 ENHRY and CDR2 SYGVKD.

The CDR3 DNA sequence: TGTGCCACCAGCAGAGAGCTAGCGGTGGGGAATGAGCAGTTCTTC. This sequence encodes CATSRELAVGNEQFF. J is TRBJ2-1 and V is TRBV15; the match to TRBD2 covers 7 bases. J was trimmed by 7 bases and V by 0 bases; bases with no gene match: 6. Germline V gene data show CDR1 as LNHNV and CDR2 as YYDKDF (reference sequence). This CDR3 has 15 residues.

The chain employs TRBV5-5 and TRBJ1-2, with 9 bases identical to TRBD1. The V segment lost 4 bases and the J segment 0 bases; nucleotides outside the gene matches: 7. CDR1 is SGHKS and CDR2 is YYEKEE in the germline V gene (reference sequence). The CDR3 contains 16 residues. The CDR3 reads CASSTTGGPANYGYTF. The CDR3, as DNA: TGTGCCAGCAGCACGACAGGGGGTCCAGCTAACTATGGCTACACCTTC.

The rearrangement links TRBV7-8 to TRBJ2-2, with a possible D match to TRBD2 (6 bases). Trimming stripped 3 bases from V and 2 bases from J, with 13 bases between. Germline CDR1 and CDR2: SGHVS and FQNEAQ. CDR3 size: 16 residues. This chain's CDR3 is CASSFAGGFNTGELFF. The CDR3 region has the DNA TGTGCCAGCAGCTTTGCCGGGGGATTTAACACCGGGGAGCTGTTTTTT.

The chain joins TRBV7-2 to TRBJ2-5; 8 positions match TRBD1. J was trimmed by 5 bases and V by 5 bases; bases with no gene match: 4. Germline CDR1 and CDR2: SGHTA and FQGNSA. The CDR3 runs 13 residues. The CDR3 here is CASSRTGTETQYF. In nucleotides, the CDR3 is TGTGCCAGCAGCAGGACAGGGACCGAGACCCAGTACTTC.

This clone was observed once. As DNA, the CDR3 is TGTGCCAGCAGCCTCGACAGGGGAAACACTGAAGCTTTCTTT. Its protein product is CASSLDRGNTEAFF. The chain couples TRBV16 to TRBJ1-1, with 8 bases that match TRBD1. The CDR3 extends over 14 amino acids. Germline V lookup: CDR1 KGHSY, CDR2 FQNENV. Trimming removed 4 bases from V and 2 bases from J; junction bases left unmatched: 3.

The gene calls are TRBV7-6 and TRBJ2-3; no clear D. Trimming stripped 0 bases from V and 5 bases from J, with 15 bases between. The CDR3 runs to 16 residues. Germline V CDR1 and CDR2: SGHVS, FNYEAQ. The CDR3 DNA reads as TGTGCCAGCAGCTTAGCGTTCATGGAGCATGGAGATACGCAGTATTTT. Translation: CASSLAFMEHGDTQYF.

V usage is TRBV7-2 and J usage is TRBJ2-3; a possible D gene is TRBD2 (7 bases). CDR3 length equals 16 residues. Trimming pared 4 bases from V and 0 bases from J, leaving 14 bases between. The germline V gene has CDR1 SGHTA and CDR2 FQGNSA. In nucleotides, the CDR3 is TGTGCCAGCAGCTCCACGGGGGGCCTTAGCACAGATACGCAGTATTTT. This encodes CASSSTGGLSTDTQYF. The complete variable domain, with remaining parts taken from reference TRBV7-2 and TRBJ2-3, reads GAGVSQSPSNKVTEKGKDVELRCDPISGHTALYWYRQSLGQGLEFLIYFQGNSAPDKSGLPSDRFSAERTGGSVSTLTIQRTQQEDSAVYLCASSSTGGLSTDTQYFGPGTRLTVL.

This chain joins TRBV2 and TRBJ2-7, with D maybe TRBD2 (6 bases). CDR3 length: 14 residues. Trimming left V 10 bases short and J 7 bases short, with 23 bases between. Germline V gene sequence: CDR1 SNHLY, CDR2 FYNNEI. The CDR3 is CATAPPGLLKEQYF. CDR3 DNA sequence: TGTGCCACCGCCCCGCCGGGACTCCTCAAGGAGCAGTACTTC.

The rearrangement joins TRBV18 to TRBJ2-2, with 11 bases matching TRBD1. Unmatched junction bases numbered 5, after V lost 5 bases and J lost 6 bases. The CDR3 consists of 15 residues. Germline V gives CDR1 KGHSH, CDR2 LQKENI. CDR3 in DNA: TGTGCCAGCTCAGGACAGGGGGCGTCAGCCGGGGAGCTGTTTTTT. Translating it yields CASSGQGASAGELFF. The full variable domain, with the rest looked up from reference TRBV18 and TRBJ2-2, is NAGVMQNPRHLVRRRGQEARLRCSPMKGHSHVYWYRQLPEEGLKFMVYLQKENIIDESGMPKERFSAEFPKEGPSILRIQQVVRGDSAAYFCASSGQGASAGELFFGEGSRLTVL.

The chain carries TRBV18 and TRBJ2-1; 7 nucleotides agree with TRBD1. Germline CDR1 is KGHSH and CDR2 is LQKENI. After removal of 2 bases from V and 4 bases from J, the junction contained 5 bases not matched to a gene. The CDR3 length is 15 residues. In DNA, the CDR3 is TGTGCCAGCTCACCAGGGGACAGCAAATACAATGAGCAGTTCTTC. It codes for CASSPGDSKYNEQFF.

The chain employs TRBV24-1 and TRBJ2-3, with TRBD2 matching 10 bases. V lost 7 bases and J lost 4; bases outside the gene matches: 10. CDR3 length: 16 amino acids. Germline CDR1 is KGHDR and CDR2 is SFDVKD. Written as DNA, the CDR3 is TGTGCCACCAGCCCGGATCGAGCGGGAGGGGCAGATACGCAGTATTTT. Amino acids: CATSPDRAGGADTQYF.

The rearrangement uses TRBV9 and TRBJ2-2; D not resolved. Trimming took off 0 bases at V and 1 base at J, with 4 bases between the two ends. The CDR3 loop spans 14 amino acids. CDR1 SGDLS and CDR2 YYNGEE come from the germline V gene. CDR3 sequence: CASSVVLNTGELFF. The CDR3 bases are TGTGCCAGCAGCGTAGTCCTGAACACCGGGGAGCTGTTTTTT.

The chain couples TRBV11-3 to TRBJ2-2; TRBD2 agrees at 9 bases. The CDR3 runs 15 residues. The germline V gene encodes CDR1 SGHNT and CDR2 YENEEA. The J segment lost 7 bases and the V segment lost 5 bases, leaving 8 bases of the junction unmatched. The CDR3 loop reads CASSPGLAMDGELFF. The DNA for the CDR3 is TGTGCCAGCAGCCCCGGACTAGCGATGGACGGGGAGCTGTTTTTT.

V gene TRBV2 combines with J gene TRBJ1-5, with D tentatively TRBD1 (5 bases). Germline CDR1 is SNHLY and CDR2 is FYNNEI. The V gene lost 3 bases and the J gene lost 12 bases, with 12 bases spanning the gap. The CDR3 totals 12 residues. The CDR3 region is CASSDIATVQHF. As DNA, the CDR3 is TGTGCCAGCAGTGACATCGCGACAGTCCAGCATTTT.

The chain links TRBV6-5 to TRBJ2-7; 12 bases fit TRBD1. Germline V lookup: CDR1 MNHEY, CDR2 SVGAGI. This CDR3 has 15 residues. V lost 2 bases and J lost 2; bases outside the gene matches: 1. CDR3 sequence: CASSYRDRGPYEQYF. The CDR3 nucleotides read TGTGCCAGCAGTTACAGGGACAGGGGGCCCTACGAGCAGTACTTC.

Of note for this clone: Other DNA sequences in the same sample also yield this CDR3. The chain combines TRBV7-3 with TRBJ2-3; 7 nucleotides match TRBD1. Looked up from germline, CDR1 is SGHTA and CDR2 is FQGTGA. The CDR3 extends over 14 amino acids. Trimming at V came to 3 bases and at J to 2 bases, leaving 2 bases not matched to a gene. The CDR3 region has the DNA TGTGCCAGCAGCTTGGACAGGTACACAGATACGCAGTATTTT. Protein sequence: CASSLDRYTDTQYF.

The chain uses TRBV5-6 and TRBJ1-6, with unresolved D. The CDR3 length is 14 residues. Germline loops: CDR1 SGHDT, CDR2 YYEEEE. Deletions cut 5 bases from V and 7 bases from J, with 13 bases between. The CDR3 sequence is CASRLPGANSPLHF. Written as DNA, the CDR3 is TGTGCCAGCAGATTGCCGGGAGCCAATTCACCCCTCCACTTT.